This T cell receptor (beta chain) originates from a study of T cell changes during pregnancy in multiple sclerosis. The data were produced by immunoSEQ multiplex PCR, yet TCRdb's version contains in-frame clones alone and is incomplete. The sample holds 40,000 or so clones, 89% seen once. CDR1 LGHNA and CDR2 YNFKEQ come from the germline V gene. This CDR3 is built from 12 residues. Trimming stripped 0 bases from V and 8 bases from J, with 6 bases between. This rearrangement joins TRBV4-2 to TRBJ2-3; weak D call: TRBD2 (6 bases). The receptor was isolated from a female donor with multiple sclerosis, enrolled in a pregnancy study. Material: CD4+ T cells from peripheral blood mononuclear cells, obtained in the first trimester of pregnancy. The CDR3 is CASSQDGGTQYF. The CDR3 coding sequence is TGTGCCAGCAGCCAAGACGGGGGTACGCAGTATTTT.